Listed below are T cell receptor beta chains from one sample, sequenced in a study of technical replicates of blood from several donors. Measured with immunoSEQ multiplex PCR; TCRdb has only the in-frame clones, and not every one. The repertoire holds tens of thousands of clones, with approximately 90% as singletons. Sequencing used PBMCs. Receptors originate from a human donor in good health. Some clones in this sample may be carry-over from other donors' samples. Each CDR3 is given with its conserved first and last residue. The order of the fields is V gene, clone size, D gene, J gene, CDR3 DNA, CDR3 protein. The D gene is left open where the match is weak. The size of a clone is reported for some rows only, either as once, few or many, or as a class for expanded clones.

v_call: TRBV7-3
clone_size: NA
d_call: NA
j_call: TRBJ2-2
cdr3_nt: TGTGCCAGCAGCTCTAGTTTTCAGCCGAACACCGGGGAGCTGTTTTTT
cdr3_aa: CASSSSFQPNTGELFF

v_call: TRBV5-6
clone_size: many
d_call: TRBD2
j_call: TRBJ2-5
cdr3_nt: TGTGCCAGCAGCCACACGGGAAGACTAGCGTATGTGGAGACCCAGTACTTC
cdr3_aa: CASSHTGRLAYVETQYF

v_call: TRBV27
clone_size: NA
d_call: TRBD2
j_call: TRBJ2-7
cdr3_nt: TGTGCCAGCAGCCCGGGACTAGCGGGAGAAGCAGTGGAGCAGTACTTC
cdr3_aa: CASSPGLAGEAVEQYF

v_call: TRBV9
clone_size: NA
d_call: NA
j_call: TRBJ1-1
cdr3_nt: TGTGCCAGCAGCCCAGGGCAGCTTCAAGCTGAAGCTTTCTTT
cdr3_aa: CASSPGQLQAEAFF

v_call: TRBV6-6
clone_size: NA
d_call: NA
j_call: TRBJ1-1
cdr3_nt: TGTGCCAGCAGCCAAGGGGGAAACACTGAAGCTTTCTTT
cdr3_aa: CASSQGGNTEAFF

v_call: TRBV11-2
clone_size: NA
d_call: TRBD2
j_call: TRBJ2-7
cdr3_nt: TGTGCCAGCAGCTTAGCGTTGAGCGGGAGTCTCGGCGAGCAGTACTTC
cdr3_aa: CASSLALSGSLGEQYF

v_call: TRBV6-5
clone_size: NA
d_call: TRBD2
j_call: TRBJ2-3
cdr3_nt: TGTGCCAGCAGTTACTCGAAGGCTAGCGGAGAGACGCAGTATTTT
cdr3_aa: CASSYSKASGETQYF

v_call: TRBV7-9
clone_size: NA
d_call: NA
j_call: TRBJ2-7
cdr3_nt: TGTGCCAGCAGCCCGACTGGTGCCTACGAGCAGTACTTC
cdr3_aa: CASSPTGAYEQYF

v_call: TRBV9
clone_size: NA
d_call: TRBD1
j_call: TRBJ2-1
cdr3_nt: TGTGCCAGCAGCGTAGCCGCCCGGGACAGTTTCGTCAATGAGCAGTTCTTC
cdr3_aa: CASSVAARDSFVNEQFF

v_call: TRBV9
clone_size: NA
d_call: NA
j_call: TRBJ1-6
cdr3_nt: TGTGCCAGCAGTGCCGACCTAGTCAATTCACCCCTCCACTTT
cdr3_aa: CASSADLVNSPLHF